The 12 T cell receptor beta chains below all came from one sample that was sequenced in a study of blood T cell repertoires in COVID-19. The assay was immunoSEQ multiplex PCR, and TCRdb's table has in-frame clones only and misses some. Among some 160,000 clones listed, around 87% were seen once. Sample: peripheral blood. The source is a woman aged 65 to 85 with COVID-19, enrolled during active disease.

The gene calls are TRBV7-2 and TRBJ2-3; 16 bases are a match to TRBD2. CDR3 length: 19 amino acids. The V segment lost 2 bases and the J segment 2 bases; nucleotides outside the gene matches: 7. Germline lookup yields CDR1 SGHTA and CDR2 FQGNSA. CDR3 nucleotide sequence: TGTGCCAGCAGCTTATATGGGACTAGCGGGGGGGTTCACACAGATACGCAGTATTTT. Its protein is CASSLYGTSGGVHTDTQYF.

The chain combines TRBV18 with TRBJ1-1; D ambiguous. Germline CDR1 is KGHSH and CDR2 is LQKENI. The CDR3 extends over 15 amino acids. Trimming stripped 2 bases from V and 0 bases from J, with 10 bases between. The CDR3 loop reads CASSPSAEMNTEAFF. CDR3 bases: TGTGCCAGCTCACCAAGCGCAGAGATGAACACTGAAGCTTTCTTT.

The genes are TRBV18 and TRBJ1-2; D is perhaps TRBD1 (5 bases). The CDR3 totals 16 residues. Germline CDR1 KGHSH, CDR2 LQKENI. The ends were cut back, 3 bases at V and 2 bases at J, with 16 bases in the middle. The DNA of the CDR3 is TGTGCCAGCTCACCGGGGCAGGCGGGGATGAACTATGGCTACACCTTC. Protein sequence: CASSPGQAGMNYGYTF.

The chain has TRBV30 and TRBJ2-2; weak D call: TRBD2 (5 bases). Germline CDR1 is GTSNPN and CDR2 is SVGIG (reference sequence). The CDR3 contains 13 residues. The ends were cut back, 8 bases at V and 1 base at J, with 11 bases in the middle. CDR3 residues: CAAARENTGELFF. CDR3 DNA sequence: TGTGCCGCGGCCCGGGAGAACACCGGGGAGCTGTTTTTT.

The gene calls are TRBV7-8 and TRBJ1-1, with a weak D call TRBD1 (5 bases). The CDR3 is made up of 16 amino acids. Germline CDR1 SGHVS, CDR2 FQNEAQ. The ends were cut back, 5 bases at V and 1 base at J, with 17 bases in the middle. CDR3 nucleotides: TGTGCCAGCAGCGGATCCCGCGGGGCATCGAACACTGAAGCTTTCTTT. Its translation: CASSGSRGASNTEAFF.

This chain joins TRBV7-9 and TRBJ2-7; a weak D match, TRBD2 (6 bases). Per the germline V gene, CDR1 is SEHNR and CDR2 is FQNEAQ (reference sequence). V lost 8 bases and J 1 base, leaving 18 bases between the germline ends. The CDR3 is 15 residues long. CDR3 in DNA: TGTGCCAGCCAGAGGTTGGGGGGTTCGTCCTACGAGCAGTACTTC. Encoded protein: CASQRLGGSSYEQYF. Together with reference TRBV7-9 and TRBJ2-7, the CDR3 gives the full variable domain: DTGVSQNPRHKITKRGQNVTFRCDPISEHNRLYWYRQTLGQGPEFLTYFQNEAQLEKSRLLSDRFSAERPKGSFSTLEIQRTEQGDSAMYLCASQRLGGSSYEQYFGPGTRLTVT.

This clone was found once. The chain joins TRBV5-4 to TRBJ2-3; TRBD1 matches 7 bases. CDR1 and CDR2 (germline): SGHNT, YYREEE (reference sequence). This CDR3 comprises 16 residues. After removal of 2 bases from V and 2 bases from J, the junction contained 8 bases not matched to a gene. The DNA for the CDR3 is TGTGCCAGCAGCTTCCTACAGGGGTTGGCCACAGATACGCAGTATTTT. It is translated as CASSFLQGLATDTQYF.

The chain combines TRBV5-5 with TRBJ1-2; D might be TRBD1 (5 bases). The CDR3 extends over 15 amino acids. Germline V gene lookup returns CDR1 SGHKS and CDR2 YYEKEE (reference sequence). V lost 0 bases, J lost 2 bases, and 11 bases lay in between. The CDR3 bases are TGTGCCAGCAGCTTGGCCCCAGGGAACAACTATGGCTACACCTTC. It codes for CASSLAPGNNYGYTF.

The chain couples TRBV11-3 to TRBJ2-3; TRBD2 aligns across 8 bases. Germline CDR1 is SGHNT and CDR2 is YENEEA. The junction had 3 bases not matched to a gene; V was cut back by 4 bases and J by 3 bases. This CDR3 has 14 residues. The CDR3 loop reads CASSSGTRTDTQYF. In DNA form, the CDR3 reads TGTGCCAGCAGCTCAGGGACTAGAACAGATACGCAGTATTTT.

The chain uses TRBV6-4 and TRBJ1-5, with 8 bases that match TRBD1. Trimming removed 5 bases from V and 9 bases from J; junction bases left unmatched: 9. The CDR3 runs to 14 residues. From germline, CDR1 is MRHNA and CDR2 SNTAGT. The CDR3 DNA follows: TGTGCCAGCAGTATGGACAGGGCCGTGGGGCCCCAGCATTTT. Protein: CASSMDRAVGPQHF.

J is TRBJ2-7 and V is TRBV12-3 or TRBV12-4, with TRBD2 matching 7 bases. CDR3 size: 13 residues. V gave up 6 bases and J gave up 6 bases; unmatched junction bases: 8. The CDR3 here is CASSPTTGGEQYF. CDR3 nucleotide sequence: TGTGCCAGCAGCCCGACCACGGGGGGCGAGCAGTACTTC.

This clone was detected only once. The chain joins TRBV6-6 to TRBJ2-2, with 9 bases matching TRBD2. The length of the CDR3 is 16 residues. V trimming: 0 bases; J trimming: 7 bases; junction bases outside the gene matches: 6. Germline loops: CDR1 MNHNY, CDR2 SVGAGI (reference sequence). DNA for the CDR3: TGTGCCAGCAGTTACTCGTCTAGCGGGACTGGCGGGGAGCTGTTTTTT. Its translation: CASSYSSSGTGGELFF.